The 24 T cell receptor beta chains listed next were all sequenced from one sample in a study of cytomegalovirus exposure and HLA in healthy donors. It was with 60 Vbeta and 13 Jbeta primers that the PCR ran. Clones were sequenced by immunoSEQ multiplex PCR, and TCRdb holds only the in-frame ones, with some missing. Among around 190,000 clones listed, roughly a tenth were seen once. What was sequenced was PBMCs. These receptors were collected from a woman aged 25 to 39 in good health and CMV-seropositive.

The rearrangement links TRBV2 to TRBJ2-3; 9 positions match TRBD2. With V trimmed by 2 bases and J by 5 bases, 11 bases remained unmatched. CDR3 size: 17 residues. CDR1 is SNHLY, CDR2 FYNNEI, per germline. The CDR3 bases are TGTGCCAGCAGTGAAATCTTTAGCGGGAGAGGTGTAGATACGCAGTATTTT. This encodes CASSEIFSGRGVDTQYF.

J is TRBJ1-5 and V is TRBV4-1; D unresolved. Deletions cut 0 bases from V and 0 bases from J, with 9 bases between. The CDR3 has 16 residues. The germline V gene encodes CDR1 MGHRA and CDR2 YSYEKL. The CDR3 protein is CASSQEAGYSNQPQHF. DNA for the CDR3: TGCGCCAGCAGCCAAGAGGCGGGTTATAGCAATCAGCCCCAGCATTTT.

The chain links TRBV27 to TRBJ1-1; TRBD1 matches 8 bases. V shed 4 bases, J shed 5 bases, and the junction held 6 bases outside the gene matches. Germline V gene data show CDR1 as MNHEY and CDR2 as SMNVEV (reference sequence). The CDR3 is 14 residues long. The CDR3 coding sequence is TGTGCCAGCAGTTCACTGACAGGGGCGACTGAAGCTTTCTTT. Its protein product is CASSSLTGATEAFF.

A few counts support this clone. In DNA, the CDR3 is TGCGCCAGCAGCCAGGTTGGACAGGGGAGGGGTGAGCAGTACTTC. This encodes CASSQVGQGRGEQYF. V usage is TRBV4-1 and J usage is TRBJ2-7, with TRBD1 identical over 9 bases. The CDR3 covers 15 residues. J was trimmed by 7 bases and V by 3 bases; bases with no gene match: 10. CDR1 MGHRA and CDR2 YSYEKL come from the germline V gene.

This clone was seen more than once but under ten times. The chain employs TRBV29-1 and TRBJ2-7, with 12 bases fitting TRBD2. After removal of 6 bases from V and 2 bases from J, the junction contained 8 bases not matched to a gene. The CDR3 runs 15 residues. CDR1 is SQVTM, CDR2 ANQGSEA, per germline. Here the CDR3 reads CSVSWTSGATYEQYF. CDR3 DNA: TGCAGCGTCTCGTGGACTAGCGGGGCGACCTACGAGCAGTACTTC.

This sequence joins TRBV2 and TRBJ2-1; 7 bases align to TRBD2. Trimming took 2 bases from V and 5 from J; bases not matched to a gene: 12. Germline CDR1 reads SNHLY; CDR2 reads FYNNEI. The CDR3 sequence is 17 residues long. The CDR3 DNA follows: TGTGCCAGCAGTGAAAGGCGTGGGCTAGCGGTAAACAATGAGCAGTTCTTC. Amino acid sequence: CASSERRGLAVNNEQFF.

This clone was seen more than once but under ten times. The gene calls are TRBV6-6 and TRBJ1-2; D unclear. The CDR3 loop spans 12 amino acids. V lost 5 bases and J 13 bases, leaving 17 bases between the germline ends. CDR1 is MNHNY and CDR2 is SVGAGI in the germline V gene (reference sequence). In nucleotides, the CDR3 is TGTGCCAGCAGTCCCGGGGTATCGGTACTCACCTTC. It is translated as CASSPGVSVLTF.

The chain couples TRBV4-2 to TRBJ2-6, with D perhaps TRBD1 (6 bases). The length of the CDR3 is 15 residues. V was clipped by 2 bases and J by 4 bases, with 9 bases between them. Germline V gene lookup returns CDR1 LGHNA and CDR2 YNFKEQ. CDR3 region: CASSQQGSGANVLTF. Written as DNA, the CDR3 is TGTGCCAGCAGCCAACAGGGGAGCGGGGCCAACGTCCTGACTTTC.

J is TRBJ2-3 and V is TRBV21-1; TRBD2, the D gene given by the table, was not confirmed from the DNA. TRBV21-1 is a pseudogene. CDR3 length equals 16 residues. The DNA for the CDR3 is TGTGCCAGCAGCAACCAGCGGGAGTCGATCACAGATACGCAGTATTTT. Translation gives CASSNQRESITDTQYF.

The V gene is TRBV13, the J gene TRBJ2-5, with TRBD2 matching over 9 bases. Matching the DNA end better, TRBJ2-7 makes the J call doubtful. Germline values: CDR1 PRHDT, CDR2 FYEKMQ (reference sequence). This CDR3 comprises 15 residues. The CDR3 DNA follows: TGTGCCAGCAGCTTAACGGGACTAGCTTTTCGCGAGCAGTACTTC. This translates into CASSLTGLAFREQYF.

The rearrangement links TRBV7-6 to TRBJ1-3, with D maybe TRBD1 (5 bases). Germline-derived CDR1 and CDR2 are SGHVS and FNYEAQ. V dropped 2 bases and J dropped 0 bases, with 11 bases sitting between them. This CDR3 has 16 amino acids. The CDR3, as DNA: TGTGCCAGCAGCTTAACAGGCAGGAGCTCTGGAAACACCATATATTTT. This codes for CASSLTGRSSGNTIYF.

This clone was counted a few times. The chain couples TRBV18 to TRBJ1-3; 7 bases match TRBD1. Per germline, CDR1 KGHSH and CDR2 LQKENI. The J segment lost 0 bases and the V segment lost 3 bases, leaving 5 bases of the junction unmatched. This CDR3 comprises 16 residues. The CDR3, as DNA: TGTGCCAGCTCACCGACAGGGCCCAACTCTGGAAACACCATATATTTT. Translation gives CASSPTGPNSGNTIYF. Full variable domain (missing parts from reference TRBV18 and TRBJ1-3): NAGVMQNPRHLVRRRGQEARLRCSPMKGHSHVYWYRQLPEEGLKFMVYLQKENIIDESGMPKERFSAEFPKEGPSILRIQQVVRGDSAAYFCASSPTGPNSGNTIYFGEGSWLTVV.

This chain uses TRBV7-2 with TRBJ1-5; TRBD1 might be the D (5 bases). The DNA end is more similar to TRBJ2-3, so the J call may be wrong. There are 16 residues in the CDR3. CDR1 is SGHTA, CDR2 FQGNSA, per germline. CDR3 DNA sequence: TGTGCCAGCAGCTTATCCCCAGGGTTCAGCAATCAGCCCCAGTATTTT. Encoded protein: CASSLSPGFSNQPQYF.

In DNA, the CDR3 is TGTGCCAGTAGATTCGGGACATACTATGGCTACACCTTC. As protein: CASRFGTYYGYTF. The V gene is TRBV19, the J gene TRBJ1-2; a possible D gene is TRBD1 (6 bases). The CDR3 totals 13 residues. The V gene's germline CDR1 is LNHDA and CDR2 SQIVND (reference sequence). V was clipped by 6 bases and J by 3 bases, with 11 bases between them.

The genes are TRBV4-1 and TRBJ2-1; 8 bases agree with TRBD2. The CDR3 is 17 amino acids. J was trimmed by 7 bases and V by 4 bases; bases with no gene match: 15. Germline CDR1 reads MGHRA; CDR2 reads YSYEKL. The CDR3 reads CASSPRSLAGLRNEQFF. Here the CDR3 DNA reads TGCGCCAGCAGCCCTAGGTCTCTAGCGGGCCTGAGGAATGAGCAGTTCTTC.

This clone appeared a few times. This chain uses TRBV5-4 with TRBJ2-7, with D tentatively TRBD1 (5 bases). CDR3 size: 12 residues. V lost 4 bases and J lost 2, with 7 bases in between. Per the germline V gene, CDR1 is SGHNT and CDR2 is YYREEE (reference sequence). CDR3 nucleotides: TGTGCCAGCAGCCTGGACACCTACGAGCAGTACTTC. Residues: CASSLDTYEQYF.

Only a few counts were recorded for this clone. This chain uses TRBV13 with TRBJ1-3, with D possibly being TRBD1 (5 bases). In germline, CDR1 is PRHDT, CDR2 FYEKMQ (reference sequence). V lost 4 bases to trimming and J lost 0 bases, with 16 bases between them. This CDR3 region has 17 residues. The CDR3 loop reads CASSWLGSGNSGNTIYF. The CDR3 DNA sequence: TGTGCCAGCAGCTGGTTGGGGTCAGGGAACTCTGGAAACACCATATATTTT.

Comment on this clone: Mismatch with germline at one junction end may stem from a read error. The chain has TRBV5-1 and TRBJ1-1; 8 bases fit TRBD1. The CDR3 spans 12 residues. Germline values: CDR1 SGHRS, CDR2 YFSETQ. This CDR3 reads CASSLGGQGLAF. The CDR3 DNA is TGCGCCAGCAGCTTAGGAGGACAGGGCCTTGCCTTT.

This clone was detected only a few times. This chain connects TRBV9 to TRBJ2-7; D gene unclear. The V gene lost 0 bases and the J gene lost 3 bases, with 7 bases spanning the gap. The CDR3 is made up of 13 amino acids. Germline assignment: CDR1 SGDLS and CDR2 YYNGEE. The CDR3 region is CASSVAAGYEQYF. CDR3 DNA sequence: TGTGCCAGCAGCGTAGCGGCAGGCTACGAGCAGTACTTC.

With regard to this clone: One end of the junction is discordant with germline, which a read error may explain. This sample also contains other DNA sequences that code for the same CDR3. V is TRBV6-5 and J is TRBJ1-1; 9 bases are a match to TRBD1. CDR3 size: 15 residues. Germline-derived CDR1 and CDR2 are MNHEY and SVGAGI. CDR3 sequence reads: CASSYSYRGRTEAFF. The CDR3 bases are TGTGCCAGCAGTTACTCCTACAGGGGGCGGACTGAGGCTTTCTTT.

In this sample, this clone turned up a few times. The gene calls are TRBV18 and TRBJ2-7; the D gene is possibly TRBD1 (5 bases). Deletions cut 3 bases from V and 3 bases from J, with 21 bases between. Germline lookup yields CDR1 KGHSH and CDR2 LQKENI. The length of the CDR3 is 17 residues. The CDR3 loop reads CASSPLGSRADIYEQYF. CDR3 DNA: TGTGCCAGCTCACCTCTCGGATCCAGGGCAGATATCTACGAGCAGTACTTC.

This chain connects TRBV5-4 to TRBJ1-6; weak D call: TRBD1 (6 bases). V was shortened by 7 bases and J by 3 bases, with 14 bases between the two germline ends. The CDR3 loop spans 15 amino acids. Germline values: CDR1 SGHNT, CDR2 YYREEE (reference sequence). The CDR3 region is CASAAGGYYNSPLHF. The CDR3 region has the DNA TGTGCCAGCGCCGCGGGGGGCTACTATAATTCACCCCTCCACTTT. The whole variable domain, filled in from reference TRBV5-4 and TRBJ1-6, reads ETGVTQSPTHLIKTRGQQVTLRCSSQSGHNTVSWYQQALGQGPQFIFQYYREEENGRGNFPPRFSGLQFPNYSSELNVNALELDDSALYLCASAAGGYYNSPLHFGNGTRLTVT.

This clone was detected only a few times. The rearrangement uses TRBV6-1 and TRBJ2-6; 7 bases agree with TRBD1. Germline assignment: CDR1 MNHNS and CDR2 SASEGT. The CDR3 loop spans 16 amino acids. V dropped 2 bases and J dropped 1; count of bases not matched to a gene: 2. CDR3: CASSEWTGSGANVLTF. CDR3 in DNA: TGTGCCAGCAGTGAATGGACAGGATCTGGGGCCAACGTCCTGACTTTC.

This chain connects TRBV11-2 to TRBJ2-5; 7 bases line up with TRBD1. From germline, CDR1 is SGHAT and CDR2 FQNNGV. V was clipped by 3 bases and J by 3 bases; unmatched bases: 4. The CDR3 is 14 residues long. CDR3 amino acids: CASSLRGQEETQYF. CDR3 coding DNA: TGTGCCAGCAGCTTGAGGGGGCAGGAAGAGACCCAGTACTTC.